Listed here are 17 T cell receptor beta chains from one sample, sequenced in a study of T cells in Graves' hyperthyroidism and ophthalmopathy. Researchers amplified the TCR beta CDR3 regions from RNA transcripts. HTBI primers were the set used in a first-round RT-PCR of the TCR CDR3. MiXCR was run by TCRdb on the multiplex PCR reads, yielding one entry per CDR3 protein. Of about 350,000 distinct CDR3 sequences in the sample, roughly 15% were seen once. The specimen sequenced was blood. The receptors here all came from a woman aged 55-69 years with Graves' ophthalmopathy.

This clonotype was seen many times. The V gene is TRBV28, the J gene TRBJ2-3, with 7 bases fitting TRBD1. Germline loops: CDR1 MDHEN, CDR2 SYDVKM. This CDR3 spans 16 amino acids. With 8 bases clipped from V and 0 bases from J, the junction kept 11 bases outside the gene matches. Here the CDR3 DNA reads TGTGCCAGCTCAGAAAGGGGGCCAGAGAGCACAGATACGCAGTATTTT. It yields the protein CASSERGPESTDTQYF.

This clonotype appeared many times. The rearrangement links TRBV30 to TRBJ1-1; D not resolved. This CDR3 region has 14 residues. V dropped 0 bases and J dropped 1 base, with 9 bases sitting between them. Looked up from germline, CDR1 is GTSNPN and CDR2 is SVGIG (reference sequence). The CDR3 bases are TGTGCCTGGAGTGTTTTGATAGGGAACACTGAAGCTTTCTTT. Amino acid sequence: CAWSVLIGNTEAFF. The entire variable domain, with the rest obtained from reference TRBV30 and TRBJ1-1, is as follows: SQTIHQWPATLVQPVGSPLSLECTVEGTSNPNLYWYRQAAGRGLQLLFYSVGIGQISSEVPQNLSASRPQDRQFILSSKKLLLSDSGFYLCAWSVLIGNTEAFFGQGTRLTVV.

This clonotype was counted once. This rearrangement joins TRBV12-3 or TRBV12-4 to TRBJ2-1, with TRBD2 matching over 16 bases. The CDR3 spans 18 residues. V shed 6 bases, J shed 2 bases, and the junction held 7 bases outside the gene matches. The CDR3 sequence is CASSRGLAGGPPYNEQFF. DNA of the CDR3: TGTGCCAGCAGCCGGGGACTAGCGGGAGGGCCCCCCTACAATGAGCAGTTCTTC.

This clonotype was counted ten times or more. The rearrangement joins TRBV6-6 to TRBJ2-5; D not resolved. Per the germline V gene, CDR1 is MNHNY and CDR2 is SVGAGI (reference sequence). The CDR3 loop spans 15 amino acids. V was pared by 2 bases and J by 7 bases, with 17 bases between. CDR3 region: CASSYAPWGPATQYF. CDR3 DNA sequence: TGTGCCAGCAGTTACGCCCCGTGGGGTCCCGCGACCCAGTACTTC.

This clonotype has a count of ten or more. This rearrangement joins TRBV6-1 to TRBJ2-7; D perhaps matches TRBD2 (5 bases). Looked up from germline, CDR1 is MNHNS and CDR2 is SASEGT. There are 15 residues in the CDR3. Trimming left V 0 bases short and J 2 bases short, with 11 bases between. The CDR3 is CASSEAGDGTYEQYF. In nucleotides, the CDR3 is TGTGCCAGCAGTGAAGCGGGAGACGGAACCTACGAGCAGTACTTC.

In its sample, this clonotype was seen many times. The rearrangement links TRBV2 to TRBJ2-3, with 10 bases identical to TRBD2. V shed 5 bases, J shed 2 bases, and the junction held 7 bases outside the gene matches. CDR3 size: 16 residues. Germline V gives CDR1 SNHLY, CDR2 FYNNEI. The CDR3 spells CASSLTSGAFTDTQYF. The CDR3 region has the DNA TGTGCCAGCAGTTTAACTAGCGGGGCCTTCACAGATACGCAGTATTTT. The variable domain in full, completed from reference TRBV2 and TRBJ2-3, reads EPEVTQTPSHQVTQMGQEVILRCVPISNHLYFYWYRQILGQKVEFLVSFYNNEISEKSEIFDDQFSVERPDGSNFTLKIRSTKLEDSAMYFCASSLTSGAFTDTQYFGPGTRLTVL.

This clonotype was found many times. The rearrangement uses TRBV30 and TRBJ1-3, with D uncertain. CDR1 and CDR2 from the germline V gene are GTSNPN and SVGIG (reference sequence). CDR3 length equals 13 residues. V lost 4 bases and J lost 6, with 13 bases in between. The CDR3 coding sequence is TGTGCCTGGAAAGGGTGGGTCGAAAACACCATATATTTT. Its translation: CAWKGWVENTIYF. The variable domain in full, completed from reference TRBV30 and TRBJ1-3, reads SQTIHQWPATLVQPVGSPLSLECTVEGTSNPNLYWYRQAAGRGLQLLFYSVGIGQISSEVPQNLSASRPQDRQFILSSKKLLLSDSGFYLCAWKGWVENTIYFGEGSWLTVV.

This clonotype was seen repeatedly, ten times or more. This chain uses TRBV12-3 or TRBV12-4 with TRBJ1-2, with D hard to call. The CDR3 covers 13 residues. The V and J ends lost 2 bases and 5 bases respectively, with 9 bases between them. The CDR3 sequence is CASSLKMDYGYTF. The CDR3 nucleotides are TGTGCCAGCAGTTTAAAAATGGATTATGGCTACACCTTC.

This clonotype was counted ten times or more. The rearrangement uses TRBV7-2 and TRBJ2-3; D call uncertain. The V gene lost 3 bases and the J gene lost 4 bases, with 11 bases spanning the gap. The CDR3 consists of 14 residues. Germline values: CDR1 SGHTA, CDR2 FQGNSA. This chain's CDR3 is CASSLSIAADTQYF. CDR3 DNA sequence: TGTGCCAGCAGCTTGTCAATCGCGGCAGATACGCAGTATTTT.

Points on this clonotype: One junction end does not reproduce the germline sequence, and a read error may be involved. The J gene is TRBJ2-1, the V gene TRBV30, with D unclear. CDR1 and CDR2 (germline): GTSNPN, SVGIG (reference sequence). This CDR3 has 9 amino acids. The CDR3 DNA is TGCCTCCTATACAATGAGCAGTTCTTC. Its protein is CLLYNEQFF.

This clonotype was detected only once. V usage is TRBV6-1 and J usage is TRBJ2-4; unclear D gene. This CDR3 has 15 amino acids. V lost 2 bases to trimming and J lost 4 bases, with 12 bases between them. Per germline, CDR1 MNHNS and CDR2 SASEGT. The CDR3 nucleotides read TGTGCCAGCAGTGAACCAGAGGTTCTTAAAAACATTCAGTACTTC. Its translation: CASSEPEVLKNIQYF.

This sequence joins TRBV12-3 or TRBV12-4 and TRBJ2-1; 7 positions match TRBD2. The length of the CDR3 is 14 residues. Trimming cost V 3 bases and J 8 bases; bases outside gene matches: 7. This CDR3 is CASSFGGVGDEQFF. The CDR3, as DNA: TGTGCCAGCAGTTTTGGGGGGGTCGGGGATGAGCAGTTCTTC.

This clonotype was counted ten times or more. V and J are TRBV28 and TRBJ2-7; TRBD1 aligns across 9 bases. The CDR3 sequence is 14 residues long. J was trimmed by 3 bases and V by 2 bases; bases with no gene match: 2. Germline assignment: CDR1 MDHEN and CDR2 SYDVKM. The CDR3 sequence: CASSLRDRVYEQYF. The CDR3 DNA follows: TGTGCCAGCAGTTTACGGGACAGGGTCTACGAGCAGTACTTC.

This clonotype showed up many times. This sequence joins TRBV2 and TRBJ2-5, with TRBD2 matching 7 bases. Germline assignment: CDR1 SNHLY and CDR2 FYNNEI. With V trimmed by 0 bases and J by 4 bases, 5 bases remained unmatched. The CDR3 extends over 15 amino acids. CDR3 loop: CASSEAKAGRETQYF. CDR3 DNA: TGTGCCAGCAGTGAAGCTAAAGCGGGGCGAGAGACCCAGTACTTC.

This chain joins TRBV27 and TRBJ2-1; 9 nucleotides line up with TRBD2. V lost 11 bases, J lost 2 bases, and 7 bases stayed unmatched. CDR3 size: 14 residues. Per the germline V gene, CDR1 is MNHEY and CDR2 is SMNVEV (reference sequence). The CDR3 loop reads CASERGRAYNEQFF. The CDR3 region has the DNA TGTGCCTCCGAGCGCGGGAGGGCCTACAATGAGCAGTTCTTC.

The CDR3 DNA follows: TGTGCCAGTGCGGGACTAGCATTAGCCAAAAACATTCAGTACTTC. Amino acids: CASAGLALAKNIQYF. This chain links TRBV19 with TRBJ2-4, with 9 bases that match TRBD2. Per the germline V gene, CDR1 is LNHDA and CDR2 is SQIVND (reference sequence). The CDR3 length is 15 residues. The V segment lost 8 bases and the J segment 0 bases; nucleotides outside the gene matches: 5.

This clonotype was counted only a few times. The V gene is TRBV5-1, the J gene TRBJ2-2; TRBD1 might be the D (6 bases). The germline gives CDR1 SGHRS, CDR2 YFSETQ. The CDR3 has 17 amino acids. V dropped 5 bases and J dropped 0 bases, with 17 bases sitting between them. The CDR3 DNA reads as TGCGCCAGCAGTCCTACTCCGGGACATTCGAACACCGGGGAGCTGTTTTTT. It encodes CASSPTPGHSNTGELFF.